The entry below describes one T cell receptor (beta chain). Sequenced by immunoSEQ multiplex PCR; TCRdb stores in-frame clones only, minus some. The table shows around 80,000 clones, with roughly 98% occurring only once. The record originates from a study of technical replicates of blood from a handful of donors. Sequencing was done on a sample of T cells isolated from PBMCs. The TCR comes from a human donor in good health.

The CDR3 DNA follows: TGTGCCAGCAGCCCGGGACAATACAACCGGGAGCTGTTTTTT. It codes for CASSPGQYNRELFF. The gene calls are TRBV7-6 and TRBJ2-2; D perhaps matches TRBD1 (6 bases). V was clipped by 5 bases and J by 9 bases, with 16 bases between them. The CDR3 contains 14 residues. In germline, CDR1 is SGHVS, CDR2 FNYEAQ.